This T cell receptor beta chain was profiled in a study of cytomegalovirus exposure and HLA in healthy donors. The data were produced by immunoSEQ multiplex PCR, yet TCRdb's version contains in-frame clones alone and is incomplete. The sample lists over 200,000 clones; around nine tenths were seen once. The germline V gene has CDR1 GTSNPN and CDR2 SVGIG (reference sequence). The CDR3 loop spans 12 amino acids. V lost 5 bases to trimming and J lost 0 bases; unmatched junction nucleotides: 1. This TCR was sampled from a young woman in good health and CMV-seropositive. The sequenced material came from PBMCs. The chain employs TRBV30 and TRBJ2-7; 7 bases match TRBD2. CDR3 nucleotides: TGTGCCTGGGGCGGGAGCTCCTACGAGCAGTACTTC. This codes for CAWGGSSYEQYF. Drawing the rest from reference TRBV30 and TRBJ2-7, the complete variable domain is SQTIHQWPATLVQPVGSPLSLECTVEGTSNPNLYWYRQAAGRGLQLLFYSVGIGQISSEVPQNLSASRPQDRQFILSSKKLLLSDSGFYLCAWGGSSYEQYFGPGTRLTVT.